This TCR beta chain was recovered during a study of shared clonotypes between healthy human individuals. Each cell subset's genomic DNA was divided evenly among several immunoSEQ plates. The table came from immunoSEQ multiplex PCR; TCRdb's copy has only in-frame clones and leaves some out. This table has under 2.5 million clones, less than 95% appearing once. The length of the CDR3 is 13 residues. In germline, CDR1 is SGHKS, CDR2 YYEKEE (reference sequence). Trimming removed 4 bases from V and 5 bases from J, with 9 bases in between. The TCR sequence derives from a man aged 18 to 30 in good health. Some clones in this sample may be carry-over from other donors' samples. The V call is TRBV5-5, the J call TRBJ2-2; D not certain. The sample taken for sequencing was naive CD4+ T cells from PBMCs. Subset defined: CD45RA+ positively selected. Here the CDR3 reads CASSRQTTGELFF. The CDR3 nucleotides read TGTGCCAGCAGCCGTCAGACGACCGGGGAGCTGTTTTTT.